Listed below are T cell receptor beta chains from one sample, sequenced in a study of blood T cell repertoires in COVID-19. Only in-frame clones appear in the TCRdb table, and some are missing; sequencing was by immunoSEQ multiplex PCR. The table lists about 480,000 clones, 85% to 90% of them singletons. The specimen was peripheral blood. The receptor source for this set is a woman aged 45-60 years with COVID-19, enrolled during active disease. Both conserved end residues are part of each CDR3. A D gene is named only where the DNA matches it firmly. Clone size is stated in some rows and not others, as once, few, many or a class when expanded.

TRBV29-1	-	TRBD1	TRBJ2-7	TGCAGCGTACTACAGGGGGGTGAGTCCTACGAGCAGTACTTC	CSVLQGGESYEQYF
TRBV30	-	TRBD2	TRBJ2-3	TGTGCCTGGAGTGACGGTGGGGGAGTTAGCGGGGGAACTAGCACAGATACGCAGTATTTT	CAWSDGGGVSGGTSTDTQYF
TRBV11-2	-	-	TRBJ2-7	TGTGCCAGCAGCCCCCAGAGCGGCCTACGGGACGAGCAGTACTTC	CASSPQSGLRDEQYF
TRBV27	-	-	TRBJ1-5	TGTGCCAGCAGTCCCCCCCAGTTATTTGCCAATCAGCCCCAGCATTTT	CASSPPQLFANQPQHF
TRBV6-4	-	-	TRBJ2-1	TGTGCCAGCAGTGACTCAATCTGGAGCTCCTACAATGAGCAGTTCTTC	CASSDSIWSSYNEQFF
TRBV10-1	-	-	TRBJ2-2	TGCGCCAGCGGGAAGGGGACCGGGGAGCTGTTTTTT	CASGKGTGELFF
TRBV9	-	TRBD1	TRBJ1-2	TGTGCCAGCAGTGGACAGGGGTCTACTAACTATGGCTACACCTTC	CASSGQGSTNYGYTF
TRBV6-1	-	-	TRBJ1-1	TGTGCCAGCAGTGAGCAACAGGGAAGGGGAAACACTGAAGCTTTCTTT	CASSEQQGRGNTEAFF
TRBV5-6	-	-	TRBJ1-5	TGTGCCAGCACCCTCGCGCGACAGGTATCTCAGCCCCAGCATTTT	CASTLARQVSQPQHF
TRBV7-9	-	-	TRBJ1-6	TGTGCCAGCAGCTTAGGAGGGGGATCACCCCTCCACTTT	CASSLGGGSPLHF
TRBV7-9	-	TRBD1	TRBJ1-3	TGTGCCAGCAGCTTAGCGGGACAGGGCACCACCATATATTTT	CASSLAGQGTTIYF
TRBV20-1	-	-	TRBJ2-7	TGCAGTGCTCTCCAGGCAGACGAGCAGTACTTC	CSALQADEQYF
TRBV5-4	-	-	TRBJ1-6	TGTGCCAGCAGCTTGGAGGGGCCAAATTCACCCCTCCACTTT	CASSLEGPNSPLHF
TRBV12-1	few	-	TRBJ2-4	TGTGCCAGCAGCTTTGAATGGGACAGATGGAAAGAAAACATTCAGTACTTC	CASSFEWDRWKENIQYF
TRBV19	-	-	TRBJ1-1	TGTGCCAGTAGTTCTCCTCATGACATCTATTCCGGCACTGAAGCTTTCTTT	CASSSPHDIYSGTEAFF
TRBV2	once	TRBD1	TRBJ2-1	TGTGCCAGCGCTGATCGGGACAGGGGACGAAATGAGCAGTTCTTC	CASADRDRGRNEQFF
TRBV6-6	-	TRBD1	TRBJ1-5	TGTGCCAGCAGTCCCTCGACAGGGACAGGACAGCCCCAGCATTTT	CASSPSTGTGQPQHF
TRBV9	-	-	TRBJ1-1	TGTGCCAGCAGCGTTGGCATGAACACTGAAGCTTTCTTT	CASSVGMNTEAFF
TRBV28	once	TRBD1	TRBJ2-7	TGTGCCACCCGTCGGACAGGGGGCTCCTACGAGCAGTACTTC	CATRRTGGSYEQYF
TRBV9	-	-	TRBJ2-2	TGTGCCAGCAGCGGGGCTGGGAACACCGGGGAGCTGTTTTTT	CASSGAGNTGELFF